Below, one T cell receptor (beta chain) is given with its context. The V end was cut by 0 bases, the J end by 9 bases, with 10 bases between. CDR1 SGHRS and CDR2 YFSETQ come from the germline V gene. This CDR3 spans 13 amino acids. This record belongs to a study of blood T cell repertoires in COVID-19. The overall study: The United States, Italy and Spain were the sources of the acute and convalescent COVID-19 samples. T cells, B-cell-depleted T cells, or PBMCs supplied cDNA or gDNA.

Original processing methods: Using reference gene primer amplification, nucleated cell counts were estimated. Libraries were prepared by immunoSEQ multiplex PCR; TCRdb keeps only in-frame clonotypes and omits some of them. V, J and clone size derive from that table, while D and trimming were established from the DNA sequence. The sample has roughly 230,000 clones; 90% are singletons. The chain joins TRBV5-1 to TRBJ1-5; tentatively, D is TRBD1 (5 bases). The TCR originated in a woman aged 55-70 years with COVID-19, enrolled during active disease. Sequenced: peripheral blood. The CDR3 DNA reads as TGCGCCAGCAGCTTGGAGGGGTCAGGGCCCCAGCATTTT. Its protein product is CASSLEGSGPQHF.